This TCR beta chain was sequenced for a study of cytomegalovirus exposure and HLA in healthy donors. Overall study results and limits: Follow-up analysis later connected one missense variant in DCLRE1C with trimming of TCR beta V- and J-genes.

Germline CDR1 SGDLS, CDR2 YYNGEE. The V gene end was trimmed by 0 bases and the J gene end by 7 bases; junction bases not matched to a gene: 6. The CDR3 has 15 residues. PCR involved 60 Vbeta and 13 Jbeta primers. Source study methods: About 88 million unique TCR beta chains, roughly 11 million of them shared, were counted by a later analysis. Profiled with immunoSEQ multiplex PCR; TCRdb holds only in-frame clones, not every one. The DNA was the basis for D and trimming; V, J and clone size are from that table. The sample lists about 150,000 clones, over 60% seen once, with approximately 2% in the top ten. This clone was detected a few times. As yet, its antigen is unknown.

Sequencing used PBMCs. The source of this sequence is a man between 35 and 55 years old in good health and CMV-seronegative. V usage is TRBV9 and J usage is TRBJ1-2; TRBD1 matches 10 bases. The CDR3 spells CASSVEGTGEGGYTF. The CDR3 region has the DNA TGTGCCAGCAGCGTAGAAGGGACAGGGGAGGGTGGCTACACCTTC.